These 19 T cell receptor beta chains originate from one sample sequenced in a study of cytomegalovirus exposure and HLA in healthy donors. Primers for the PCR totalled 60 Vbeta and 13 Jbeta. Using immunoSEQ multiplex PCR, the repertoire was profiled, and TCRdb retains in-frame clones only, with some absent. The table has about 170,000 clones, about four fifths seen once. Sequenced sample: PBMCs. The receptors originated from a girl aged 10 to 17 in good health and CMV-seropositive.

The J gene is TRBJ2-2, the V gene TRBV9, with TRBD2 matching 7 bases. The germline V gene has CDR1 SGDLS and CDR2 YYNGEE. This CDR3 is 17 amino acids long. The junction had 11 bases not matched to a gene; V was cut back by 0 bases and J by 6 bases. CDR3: CASSVVPGLSKSGELFF. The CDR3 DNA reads TGTGCCAGCAGCGTAGTTCCGGGACTAAGTAAATCCGGGGAGCTGTTTTTT.

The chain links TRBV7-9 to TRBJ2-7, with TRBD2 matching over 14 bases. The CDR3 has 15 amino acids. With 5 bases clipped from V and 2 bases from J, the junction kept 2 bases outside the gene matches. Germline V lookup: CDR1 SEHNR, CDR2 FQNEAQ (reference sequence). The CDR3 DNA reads TGTGCCAGCAGCCCGACTAGCGGGGGGGCCTACGAGCAGTACTTC. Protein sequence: CASSPTSGGAYEQYF.

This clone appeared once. The CDR3 DNA reads as TGCGCCAGCAGCCAACGTCGTACAGACGGCTACGAGCAGTACTTC. This codes for CASSQRRTDGYEQYF. The rearrangement uses TRBV4-1 and TRBJ2-7; D not certain. CDR3 length equals 15 residues. CDR1 is MGHRA and CDR2 is YSYEKL in the germline V gene. Deletions cut 2 bases from V and 3 bases from J, with 14 bases between.

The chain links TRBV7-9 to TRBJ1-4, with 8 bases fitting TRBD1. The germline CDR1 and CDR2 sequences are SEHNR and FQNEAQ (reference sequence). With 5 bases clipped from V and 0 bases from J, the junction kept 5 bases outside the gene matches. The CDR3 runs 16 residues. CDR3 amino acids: CASSLPGGATNEKLFF. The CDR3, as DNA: TGTGCCAGCAGCCTTCCAGGGGGCGCAACTAATGAAAAACTGTTTTTT.

The CDR3, as DNA: TGCGCCAGCAGCCAGAACTACGAGCAGTACTTC. Protein product: CASSQNYEQYF. This sequence joins TRBV5-1 and TRBJ2-7, with D unresolved. Germline V gives CDR1 SGHRS, CDR2 YFSETQ. V dropped 4 bases and J dropped 3 bases, with 5 bases sitting between them. This CDR3 is built from 11 residues.

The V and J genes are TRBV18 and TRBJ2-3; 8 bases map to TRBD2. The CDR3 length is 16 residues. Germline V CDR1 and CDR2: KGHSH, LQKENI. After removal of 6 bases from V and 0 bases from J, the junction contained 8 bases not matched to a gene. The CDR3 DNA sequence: TGTGCCAGCTCGACGGCGGAGCGGGGGAGCACAGATACGCAGTATTTT. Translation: CASSTAERGSTDTQYF.

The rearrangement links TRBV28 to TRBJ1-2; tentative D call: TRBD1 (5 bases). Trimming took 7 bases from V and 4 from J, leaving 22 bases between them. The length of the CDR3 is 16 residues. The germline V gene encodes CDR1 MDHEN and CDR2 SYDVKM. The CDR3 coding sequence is TGTGCCAGCACGGAAGGGGCCCTCGGAGGGCTCTATGGCTACACCTTC. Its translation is CASTEGALGGLYGYTF.

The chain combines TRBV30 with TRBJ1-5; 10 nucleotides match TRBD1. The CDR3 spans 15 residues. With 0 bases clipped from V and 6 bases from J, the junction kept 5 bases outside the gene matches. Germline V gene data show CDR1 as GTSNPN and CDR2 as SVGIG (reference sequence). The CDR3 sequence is CAWSVGQGVGQPQHF. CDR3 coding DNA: TGTGCCTGGAGTGTAGGACAGGGGGTTGGTCAGCCCCAGCATTTT.

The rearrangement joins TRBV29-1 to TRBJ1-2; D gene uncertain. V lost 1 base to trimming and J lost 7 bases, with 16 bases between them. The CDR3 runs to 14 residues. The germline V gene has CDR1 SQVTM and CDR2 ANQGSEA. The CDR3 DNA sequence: TGCAGCGTTGAAGGAGGATACCAGTCGAGTGGCTACACCTTC. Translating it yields CSVEGGYQSSGYTF.

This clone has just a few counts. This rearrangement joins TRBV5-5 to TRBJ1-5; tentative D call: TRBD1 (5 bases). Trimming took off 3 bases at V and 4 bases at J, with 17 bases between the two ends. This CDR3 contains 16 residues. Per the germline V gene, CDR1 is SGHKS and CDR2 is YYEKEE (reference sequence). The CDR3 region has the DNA TGTGCCAGCAGCTCAACCGGGACTCTATGGAATCAGCCCCAGCATTTT. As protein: CASSSTGTLWNQPQHF.

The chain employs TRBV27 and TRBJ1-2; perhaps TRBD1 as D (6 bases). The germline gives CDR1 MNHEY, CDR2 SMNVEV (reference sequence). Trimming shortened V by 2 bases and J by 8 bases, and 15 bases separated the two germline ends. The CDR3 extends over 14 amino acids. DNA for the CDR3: TGTGCCAGCAGTTTAACCCAGGGGAATTACGGCTACACCTTC. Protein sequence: CASSLTQGNYGYTF.

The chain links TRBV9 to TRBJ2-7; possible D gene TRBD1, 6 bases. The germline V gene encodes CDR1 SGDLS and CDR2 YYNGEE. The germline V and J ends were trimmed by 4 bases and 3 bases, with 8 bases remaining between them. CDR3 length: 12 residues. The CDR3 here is CASSRQDYEQYF. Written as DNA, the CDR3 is TGTGCCAGCAGCAGACAGGACTACGAGCAGTACTTC.

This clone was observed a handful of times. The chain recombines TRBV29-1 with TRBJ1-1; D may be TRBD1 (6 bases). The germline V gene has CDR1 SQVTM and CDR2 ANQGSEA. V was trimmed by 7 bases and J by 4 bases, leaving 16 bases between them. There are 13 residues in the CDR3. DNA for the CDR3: TGCAGCGCCCCCCTCCAGGGGCGCACTGAAGCTTTCTTT. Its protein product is CSAPLQGRTEAFF.

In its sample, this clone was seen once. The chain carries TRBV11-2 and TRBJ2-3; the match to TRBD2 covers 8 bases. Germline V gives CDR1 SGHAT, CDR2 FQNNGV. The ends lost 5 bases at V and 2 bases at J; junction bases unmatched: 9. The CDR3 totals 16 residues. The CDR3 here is CASSRDGRGDTDTQYF. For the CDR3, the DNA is TGTGCCAGCAGCCGTGACGGGCGGGGGGACACAGATACGCAGTATTTT.

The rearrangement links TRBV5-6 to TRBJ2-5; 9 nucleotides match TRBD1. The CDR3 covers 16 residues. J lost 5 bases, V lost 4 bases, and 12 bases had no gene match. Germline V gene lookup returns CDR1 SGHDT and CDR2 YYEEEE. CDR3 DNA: TGTGCCAGCAGCGAGGGACAGGGTTACCCCATGGAGACCCAGTACTTC. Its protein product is CASSEGQGYPMETQYF.

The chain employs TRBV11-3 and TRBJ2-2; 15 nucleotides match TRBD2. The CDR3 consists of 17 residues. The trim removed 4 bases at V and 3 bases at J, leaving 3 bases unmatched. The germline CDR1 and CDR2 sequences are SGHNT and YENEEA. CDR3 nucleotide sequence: TGTGCCAGCAGCTGGACTAGCGGGGGGGCCTACACCGGGGAGCTGTTTTTT. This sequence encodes CASSWTSGGAYTGELFF.

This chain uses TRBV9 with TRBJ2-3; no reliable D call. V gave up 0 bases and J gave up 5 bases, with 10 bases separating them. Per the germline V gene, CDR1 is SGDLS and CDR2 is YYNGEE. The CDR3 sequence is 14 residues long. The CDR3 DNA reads TGTGCCAGCAGCGTAGGCTTCCCCGGAGATACGCAGTATTTT. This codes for CASSVGFPGDTQYF.

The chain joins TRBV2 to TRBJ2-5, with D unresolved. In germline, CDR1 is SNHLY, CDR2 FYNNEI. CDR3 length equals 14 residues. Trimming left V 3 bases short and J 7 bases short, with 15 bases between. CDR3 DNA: TGTGCCAGCAGTGACGACACCGTCCGCCCGACCCAGTACTTC. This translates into CASSDDTVRPTQYF.

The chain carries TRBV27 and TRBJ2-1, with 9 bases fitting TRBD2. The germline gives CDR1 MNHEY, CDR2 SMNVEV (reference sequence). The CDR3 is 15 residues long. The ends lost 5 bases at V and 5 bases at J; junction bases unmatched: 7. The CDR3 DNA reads TGTGCCAGCAGTCCGGGGACTAGCCCGAACAATGAGCAGTTCTTC. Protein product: CASSPGTSPNNEQFF.